This TCR beta chain emerged from a study of T cell responses to AZD1222 COVID-19 vaccine (dated by TCRdb to the early 2020s). With regard to the full study: TCR sequencing covered fewer than 250 trial participants: nearly 210 given two doses of AZD1222 and 26 given two doses of MenACWY control vaccine. Trial participants were enrolled by age into subgroups of 18-55, 56-69 and 70-plus years, and roughly 150, 30 and 60 TCR-sequenced participants, respectively, were included in these subgroups.

Compared with germline, V lacks 7 bases and J lacks 3 bases; bases without a gene match: 11. Taken from the germline V gene, the CDR1 and CDR2 loops are SNHLY and FYNNEI. The CDR3 starts with the cysteine, ends with the phenylalanine, and has 16 residues. Here the CDR3 DNA is all that survives: 48 bases in frame from base 1. Explained via the paper, the time point label denotes: about 28 days (+/-7) after the second vaccine dose. The treatment or condition label, read with the paper, signifies: meningococcal conjugate vaccine given as trial control. The vaccinee samples were drawn from two UK trials, COV001 and COV002, one of which was a single-blind randomized controlled phase 2/3 trial testing AZD1222 (ChAdOx1 nCoV-19) in healthy adults. For TCRbeta chain sequencing, PBMC samples from trial participants were taken at day 0 and at day 28 after the second dose. Turning to this clone: What this receptor recognizes is not known. No base-level quality is on record; no much larger clone is a single base apart.

The CDR3 regions of human TCRbeta chains were analyzed by immunosequencing. The authors processed their data as follows. Repertoire TCRs were matched against a reference library of SARS-CoV-2-specific TCRs generated with the MIRA antigen-specificity platform. Breadth was defined as the fraction of unique TCRs that were SARS-CoV-2-associated, and depth was defined as the fraction of total T cells that were SARS-CoV-2-associated. Each spike-specific TCR was assigned to its reactive spike region and to a CD4 or CD8 class using the MIRA data. Log10-transformed breadth and depth values were compared by one-way ANOVA with Sidak's multiple comparisons tests. This is the immuneACCESS table as TCRdb keeps it, with only in-frame sequences that have V and J called. A part of the clones is gone; compared with another copy, unresolved V genes explain less than half, and the rest is unexplained. The DNA gave D and trimming, while V, J and clone size come from that table. For this sample the table gives about 130,000 clones, of which 75% to 85% were detected only once. The ten top clones hold under 8% of the sample.

General conclusions and limits of the study: Because no samples from the day 14 peak response were available, repertoires could be characterized only after the peak T cell response. Nearly half of unique spike-specific TCRs reportedly recognized epitopes outside regions mutated in the B.1.351 and B.1.1.7 variants. In the small 56-69-year group, the increase in depth fell short of significance, most likely because of low power. CD4 TCRs associated with the vaccine covered the entire spike protein, and the dominant responses were in regions 160-218 and 743-854. Participants were mostly white British and included more females than males, and it was suggested by the authors that clonal diversity may have been underestimated. Conclusions about previously exposed vaccinees were limited because only a handful of AZD1222 recipients were SARS-CoV-2 seropositive at baseline. A significant rise in spike-specific TCR breadth and depth was observed after two AZD1222 doses relative to day 0 and relative to MenACWY recipients.

The chain is encoded by TRBV2 joined to TRBJ2-3, and 9 junction bases match TRBD1. This sample comprised peripheral blood, obtained 28 days after the second dose of the MenACWY control vaccine. The TCR originated in an adult who received the MenACWY meningococcal vaccine as a control. The DNA sequence is given as TGTGCCAGCATGGGAAATGGACAGGGGAGGACAGATACGCAGTATTTT. This encodes CASMGNGQGRTDTQYF.